A single sample gave rise to the 19 T cell receptor beta chains below, sequenced in a study of metastatic and nonmetastatic thyroid tumors. No patient received treatment before thyroid surgery. TCRdb used MiXCR to call clones anew from the PCR reads. This sample has tens of thousands of clones; 22% occur once, and the top ten carry over 3%. The sequencing input was blood. All receptors come from a male donor with papillary thyroid cancer or a benign thyroid nodule (not recorded which). Some clones in this sample may be carry-over from other donors' samples.

There are many counts of this clone. Other DNA sequences from this sample encode an identical CDR3 as well. The CDR3 nucleotides are TGTGCCAGCAGTTTGTCCGGGAGCTCTGGAAACACCATATATTTT. Protein sequence: CASSLSGSSGNTIYF. The genes are TRBV12-3 or TRBV12-4 and TRBJ1-3; no clear D. Trimming took off 3 bases at V and 0 bases at J, with 9 bases between the two ends. CDR3 size: 15 residues.

This clone has more than one count but fewer than ten. The chain has TRBV30 and TRBJ2-7; maybe TRBD1 (6 bases). The length of the CDR3 is 10 residues. Per germline, CDR1 GTSNPN and CDR2 SVGIG (reference sequence). Trimming took 5 bases from V and 6 from J, leaving 8 bases between them. CDR3 coding DNA: TGTGCCTGGTCAGGGGTCGAGCAGTACTTC. Its translation: CAWSGVEQYF.

This clone showed up many times. The V call is TRBV30, the J call TRBJ1-6; 12 bases match TRBD1. The junction had 4 bases not matched to a gene; V was cut back by 3 bases and J by 7 bases. CDR1 and CDR2 (germline): GTSNPN, SVGIG (reference sequence). This CDR3 comprises 15 residues. The DNA for the CDR3 is TGTGCCTGGAGCGAAGGGACAGGGGGCAATTCACCCCTCCACTTT. Translated: CAWSEGTGGNSPLHF.

This clone was observed many times. The chain carries TRBV20-1 and TRBJ2-2; D possibly corresponds to TRBD2 (6 bases). Germline loops: CDR1 DFQATT, CDR2 SNEGSKA (reference sequence). Trimming shortened V by 0 bases and J by 4 bases, and 9 bases separated the two germline ends. The CDR3 is 14 residues long. CDR3: CSAREGGPTGELFF. CDR3 sequence (DNA): TGCAGTGCTAGAGAGGGGGGTCCCACCGGGGAGCTGTTTTTT.

This clone appeared many times. The V call is TRBV20-1, the J call TRBJ2-2, with 8 bases fitting TRBD1. Germline values: CDR1 DFQATT, CDR2 SNEGSKA (reference sequence). The V and J ends lost 2 bases and 5 bases, in that order; junction bases with no gene match: 10. This CDR3 region has 16 residues. The CDR3 protein is CSARSRTGRRTGELFF. In nucleotides, the CDR3 is TGCAGTGCTAGAAGCCGGACAGGGAGAAGAACCGGGGAGCTGTTTTTT.

This clone was seen ten or more times. J is TRBJ2-6 and V is TRBV28; D gene unclear. CDR3 length: 15 residues. The ends were cut back, 1 base at V and 1 base at J, with 5 bases in the middle. CDR1 is MDHEN and CDR2 is SYDVKM in the germline V gene. This CDR3 reads CASSLYGSGANVLTF. CDR3 coding DNA: TGTGCCAGCAGTTTATACGGATCTGGGGCCAACGTCCTGACTTTC.

This clone was recorded many times. The chain combines TRBV30 with TRBJ1-6, with TRBD1 matching over 8 bases. This CDR3 contains 16 residues. Germline CDR1 and CDR2: GTSNPN and SVGIG (reference sequence). V lost 4 bases, J lost 0 bases, and 5 bases stayed unmatched. CDR3 protein: CAWNTGGSSYNSPLHF. CDR3 nucleotides: TGTGCCTGGAACACAGGGGGAAGCTCCTATAATTCACCCCTCCACTTT.

This clone was recorded at least ten times. The V and J genes are TRBV9 and TRBJ1-2; D call uncertain. The CDR3 sequence is 11 residues long. Germline loops: CDR1 SGDLS, CDR2 YYNGEE. The V and J ends lost 1 base and 10 bases respectively, with 8 bases between them. CDR3 sequence: CASSVLDHYTF. The CDR3 region has the DNA TGTGCCAGCAGCGTACTGGACCACTACACCTTC.

This clone was detected many times. V gene TRBV6-1 combines with J gene TRBJ2-5, with TRBD1 matching over 7 bases. CDR3 length: 16 amino acids. In germline, CDR1 is MNHNS, CDR2 SASEGT. V trimming: 4 bases; J trimming: 4 bases; junction bases outside the gene matches: 12. This CDR3 is CASSGRLTGYLETQYF. CDR3 bases: TGTGCCAGCAGTGGGAGGTTGACAGGGTATCTAGAGACCCAGTACTTC.

Many counts were recorded for this clone. This chain's CDR3 is CASSEGRGRGDEQYF. The CDR3 nucleotides read TGTGCCAGCAGTGAGGGCCGGGGGAGGGGCGACGAGCAGTACTTC. The chain carries TRBV6-1 and TRBJ2-7, with TRBD2 matching over 7 bases. Germline V gene data show CDR1 as MNHNS and CDR2 as SASEGT. The length of the CDR3 is 15 residues. The V segment lost 3 bases and the J segment 5 bases; nucleotides outside the gene matches: 10.

The chain combines TRBV7-3 with TRBJ2-3; no reliable D call. V gave up 8 bases and J gave up 2 bases, with 17 bases separating them. CDR3 size: 15 residues. Looked up from germline, CDR1 is SGHTA and CDR2 is FQGTGA. For the CDR3, the DNA is TGTGCCAGCTCAAGGGTATCTGGGGTCACAGATACGCAGTATTTT. Translation gives CASSRVSGVTDTQYF.

This clone was seen at least ten times. This sequence joins TRBV20-1 and TRBJ2-5; 7 nucleotides align to TRBD1. The V segment lost 3 bases and the J segment 9 bases; nucleotides outside the gene matches: 10. Germline assignment: CDR1 DFQATT and CDR2 SNEGSKA (reference sequence). The CDR3 consists of 13 residues. CDR3 residues: CSASLQGQGAQYF. The CDR3 coding sequence is TGCAGTGCTAGCCTACAGGGCCAGGGGGCCCAGTACTTC.

This sequence joins TRBV20-1 and TRBJ1-4; a weak D match, TRBD1 (5 bases). Germline assignment: CDR1 DFQATT and CDR2 SNEGSKA (reference sequence). Trimming removed 2 bases at V and 7 bases at J, with 11 bases between. The CDR3 covers 13 residues. CDR3 nucleotide sequence: TGCAGTGCTAGAAAAGGGGCGGGTGAAAAACTGTTTTTT. Protein product: CSARKGAGEKLFF.

The V call is TRBV15, the J call TRBJ1-1; TRBD1 might be the D (6 bases). V lost 1 base, J lost 0 bases, and 9 bases lay in between. Germline V gives CDR1 LNHNV, CDR2 YYDKDF (reference sequence). The CDR3 spans 15 residues. The DNA for the CDR3 is TGTGCCACCAGCAGAGGGGACACCGTGAACACTGAAGCTTTCTTT. This encodes CATSRGDTVNTEAFF.

In this sample, this clone turned up many times. This rearrangement joins TRBV3-1 to TRBJ1-3; D remains unclear. This CDR3 spans 14 amino acids. Trimming took off 4 bases at V and 4 bases at J, with 11 bases between the two ends. Germline lookup yields CDR1 LGHDT and CDR2 YNNKEL (reference sequence). The CDR3 DNA sequence: TGTGCCAGCAGCCGTACCCCGCCGGGAAACACCATATATTTT. Protein: CASSRTPPGNTIYF.

The chain combines TRBV7-6 with TRBJ2-7; possible D gene TRBD1, 5 bases. V was clipped by 0 bases and J by 5 bases, with 8 bases between them. Germline values: CDR1 SGHVS, CDR2 FNYEAQ. This CDR3 has 13 residues. The CDR3 DNA follows: TGTGCCAGCAGCTTAGCAGGGGCGAACGAGCAGTACTTC. It specifies CASSLAGANEQYF.

As for this clone: This may stem from a read error, because a much larger clone lies one nucleotide away. Other nucleotide sequences in the sample specify the same CDR3. The rearrangement joins TRBV20-1 to TRBJ2-2, with 9 bases that match TRBD2. Germline lookup yields CDR1 DFQATT and CDR2 SNEGSKA (reference sequence). The CDR3 length is 14 residues. In nucleotides, the CDR3 is TGCAGTGCTTCGGGACTAGCTGGAGGCCGGGAGCTGCTTTTT. It encodes CSASGLAGGRELLF.

This clone was seen many times. Other DNA sequences in the sample encode the same CDR3. The V gene is TRBV4-2, the J gene TRBJ2-3; D is possibly TRBD2 (6 bases). CDR3 length equals 17 residues. V was cut by 0 bases and J by 6 bases, with 19 bases left in between. Per germline, CDR1 LGHNA and CDR2 YNFKEQ. In nucleotides, the CDR3 is TGTGCCAGCAGCCAAGAAACGGTGCCTAGTGGGGGGGATACGCAGTATTTT. This gives the protein CASSQETVPSGGDTQYF.

This clone has a count of ten or more. The rearrangement joins TRBV12-3 or TRBV12-4 to TRBJ2-7; 7 bases map to TRBD2. The CDR3 runs 17 residues. V dropped 1 base and J dropped 0; count of bases not matched to a gene: 9. This CDR3 reads CASSLGRGRRSSYEQYF. The CDR3 DNA reads as TGTGCCAGCAGTTTAGGGCGGGGGAGACGGAGCTCCTACGAGCAGTACTTC.